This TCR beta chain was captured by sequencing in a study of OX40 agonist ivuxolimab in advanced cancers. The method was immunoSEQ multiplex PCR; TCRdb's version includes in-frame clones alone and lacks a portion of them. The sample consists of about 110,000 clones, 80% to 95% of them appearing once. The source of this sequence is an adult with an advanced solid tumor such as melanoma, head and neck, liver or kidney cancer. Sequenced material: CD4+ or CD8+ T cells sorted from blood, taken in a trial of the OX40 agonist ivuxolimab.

CDR3 residues: CASSLTAGDRAGNTIYF. The CDR3, as DNA: TGTGCCAGCAGCTTAACGGCAGGGGATAGGGCTGGAAACACCATATATTTT. The chain uses TRBV7-2 and TRBJ1-3; TRBD1 is a possible D gene (6 bases). Germline loops: CDR1 SGHTA, CDR2 FQGNSA. V lost 2 bases and J 2 bases, leaving 16 bases between the germline ends. This CDR3 has 17 amino acids.